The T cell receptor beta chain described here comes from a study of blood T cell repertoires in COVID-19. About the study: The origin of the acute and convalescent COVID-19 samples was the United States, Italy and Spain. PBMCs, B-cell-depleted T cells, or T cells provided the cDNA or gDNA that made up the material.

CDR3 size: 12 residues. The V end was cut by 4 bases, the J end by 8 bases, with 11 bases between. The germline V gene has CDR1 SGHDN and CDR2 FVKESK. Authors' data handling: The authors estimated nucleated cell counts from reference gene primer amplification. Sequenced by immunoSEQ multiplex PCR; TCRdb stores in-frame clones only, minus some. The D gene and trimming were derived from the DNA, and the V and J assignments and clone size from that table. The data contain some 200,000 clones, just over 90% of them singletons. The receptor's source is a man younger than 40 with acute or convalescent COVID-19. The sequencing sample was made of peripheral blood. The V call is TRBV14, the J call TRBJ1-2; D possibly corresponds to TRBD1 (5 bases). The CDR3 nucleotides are TGTGCCAGCAGCCTTTCCCCAGGGGGCTACACCTTC. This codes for CASSLSPGGYTF. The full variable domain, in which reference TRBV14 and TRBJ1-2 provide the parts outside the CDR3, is EAGVTQFPSHSVIEKGQTVTLRCDPISGHDNLYWYRRVMGKEIKFLLHFVKESKQDESGMPNNRFLAERTGGTYSTLKVQPAELEDSGVYFCASSLSPGGYTFGSGTRLTVV.